This T cell receptor (beta chain) was captured in a study of cytomegalovirus exposure and HLA in healthy donors. Germline V gene data show CDR1 as MGHRA and CDR2 as YSYEKL. The CDR3 consists of 14 residues. The V gene lost 4 bases and the J gene lost 5 bases, with 14 bases spanning the gap. This PCR relied on a set of 60 Vbeta primers and 13 Jbeta primers. Clones were sequenced by immunoSEQ multiplex PCR, and TCRdb holds only the in-frame ones, with some missing. The profile covers approximately 100,000 clones, with over 60% appearing a single time and about 5.4% taken by the ten largest. This clone turned up a few times. The antigen remains undetermined. Study-wide results and caveats: DRB1 showed the most TCR associations and HLA-C the fewest in a later analysis, as rates varied by HLA locus. Analysis performed later showed TCR beta chains linked to HLA being more clonally expanded than equally common others. In vitro, a few CMV-associated chains proved specific for CMV antigens.

The source material was PBMCs. V and J are TRBV4-1 and TRBJ1-1; D remains ambiguous. The clonotype comes from a woman between 18 and 29 years old in good health and CMV-seropositive. CDR3 region: CASSPHLGETEAFF. The CDR3 DNA reads as TGCGCCAGCAGCCCCCATCTCGGGGAGACTGAAGCTTTCTTT.